A single sample gave rise to the 2 T cell receptor beta chains below, sequenced in a study of T cells expressing NK-cell markers. Each CDR3 protein gets one entry in TCRdb, which reprocessed the 5' RACE reads and gives no DNA. The specimen's table records some 280,000 distinct CDR3 sequences. Material: blood T cells: a sorted CD56 or NKG2C T cell subset, CD4+ or CD8+ T cells, or bulk PBMC T cells (not recorded which). The receptors were sampled from a man aged 18 to 30 in good health.

The chain has TRBV5-1 and TRBJ2-7; TCRdb picks TRBD1, but there is no DNA to check that call. This CDR3 has 15 amino acids. Germline V gives CDR1 SGHRS, CDR2 YFSETQ. The CDR3 is CASSRQTGNSYEQYF. The whole variable domain, filled in from reference TRBV5-1 and TRBJ2-7, reads KAGVTQTPRYLIKTRGQQVTLSCSPISGHRSVSWYQQTPGQGLQFLFEYFSETQRNKGNFPGRFSGRQFSNSRSEMNVSTLELGDSALYLCASSRQTGNSYEQYFGPGTRLTVT.

CDR3 amino acids: CAISESKGELFF. V is TRBV10-3 and J is TRBJ2-2. The CDR3 has 12 residues. In germline, CDR1 is ENHRY, CDR2 SYGVKD.